This passage covers 14 T cell receptor beta chains from one sample sequenced in a study of a mutant IDH1 vaccine in newly diagnosed glioma. Here immunoSEQ multiplex PCR was the method, and the copy in TCRdb shows in-frame clones only, minus some. This repertoire shows around 130,000 clones, over 75% found once; its top ten account for 4.5% to 6%. Stated time point: week 11, during vaccination. The investigators gave 300 ug of mutant IDH1 20-mer peptide in each vaccine dose, together with topical imiquimod. These receptors are not linked to any known antigen. Sequences were derived from PBMCs, sampled from a glioma patient whose treatment included an IDH1 peptide vaccine. The receptors shown here come from a man aged 40-49 years with glioma.

A single count supports this clone. V and J are TRBV4-1 and TRBJ2-7; 8 bases match TRBD1. Germline CDR1 and CDR2: MGHRA and YSYEKL. The J segment lost 3 bases and the V segment lost 5 bases, leaving 9 bases of the junction unmatched. The CDR3 runs to 15 residues. This CDR3 reads CASSEPGQAYYEQYF. DNA for the CDR3: TGCGCCAGCAGCGAACCGGGACAGGCTTACTACGAGCAGTACTTC.

The chain combines TRBV27 with TRBJ2-1; the D gene is possibly TRBD2 (5 bases). Germline V gene data show CDR1 as MNHEY and CDR2 as SMNVEV (reference sequence). The V end was cut by 6 bases, the J end by 5 bases, with 14 bases between. The length of the CDR3 is 14 residues. The chain's CDR3 is CASSSPPGDNEQFF. For the CDR3, the DNA is TGTGCCAGCAGCTCCCCCCCCGGGGACAATGAGCAGTTCTTC.

This clone came up once. The genes are TRBV7-2 and TRBJ1-4; D is perhaps TRBD1 (6 bases). The CDR3 totals 14 residues. V lost 1 base, J lost 5 bases, and 8 bases lay in between. Germline V lookup: CDR1 SGHTA, CDR2 FQGNSA. As DNA, the CDR3 is TGTGCCAGCAGCTTAGTGACAGGCAATGAAAAACTGTTTTTT. Its protein product is CASSLVTGNEKLFF.

This chain uses TRBV9 with TRBJ1-4, with TRBD1 matching over 10 bases. Germline assignment: CDR1 SGDLS and CDR2 YYNGEE. The CDR3 is 15 residues long. Trimming took 3 bases from V and 8 from J; bases not matched to a gene: 7. CDR3 bases: TGTGCCAGCAGCGGTACCGGGACAGGGGTCGAAAAACTGTTTTTT. Its protein product is CASSGTGTGVEKLFF. The full variable domain, its missing parts supplied by reference TRBV9 and TRBJ1-4, is DSGVTQTPKHLITATGQRVTLRCSPRSGDLSVYWYQQSLDQGLQFLIQYYNGEERAKGNILERFSAQQFPDLHSELNLSSLELGDSALYFCASSGTGTGVEKLFFGSGTQLSVL.

The V gene is TRBV2, the J gene TRBJ1-5; 8 positions agree with TRBD1. Germline CDR1 SNHLY, CDR2 FYNNEI. This CDR3 has 16 residues. Germline trimming cut 6 bases from V and 2 bases from J; bases unmatched to any gene: 9. The CDR3 DNA follows: TGTGCCAGCAGCCGAAGGTCAGGGGGCGGCAATCAGCCCCAGCATTTT. This translates into CASSRRSGGGNQPQHF.

This chain connects TRBV7-2 to TRBJ2-7; 8 bases fit TRBD2. The germline CDR1 and CDR2 sequences are SGHTA and FQGNSA. After removal of 8 bases from V and 4 bases from J, the junction contained 7 bases not matched to a gene. The CDR3 is 13 residues long. The CDR3: CASLGSGGYEQYF. The CDR3 DNA sequence: TGTGCCAGCCTTGGCAGCGGGGGATACGAGCAGTACTTC.

There are a few counts of this clone. This chain joins TRBV9 and TRBJ1-1, with a tentative D call TRBD1 (6 bases). This CDR3 has 15 residues. The V end was cut by 2 bases, the J end by 4 bases, with 15 bases between. The germline CDR1 and CDR2 sequences are SGDLS and YYNGEE. The CDR3 reads CASSVFSGGPTEAFF. The CDR3 coding sequence is TGTGCCAGCAGCGTGTTTTCTGGGGGCCCCACTGAAGCTTTCTTT.

V is TRBV11-2 and J is TRBJ2-1; TRBD2 might be the D (6 bases). V was shortened by 1 base and J by 4 bases, with 17 bases between the two germline ends. Germline V gene data show CDR1 as SGHAT and CDR2 as FQNNGV. The CDR3 extends over 17 amino acids. The CDR3 is CASSLASGRFEYNEQFF. The CDR3 nucleotides are TGTGCCAGCAGCTTAGCGAGCGGGCGATTTGAATACAATGAGCAGTTCTTC. Looking up the rest from reference TRBV11-2 and TRBJ2-1 gives the full variable domain: EAGVAQSPRYKIIEKRQSVAFWCNPISGHATLYWYQQILGQGPKLLIQFQNNGVVDDSQLPKDRFSAERLKGVDSTLKIQPAKLEDSAVYLCASSLASGRFEYNEQFFGPGTRLTVL.

The chain combines TRBV7-2 with TRBJ2-4; weak D call: TRBD1 (5 bases). The germline CDR1 and CDR2 sequences are SGHTA and FQGNSA. V was pared by 5 bases and J by 9 bases, with 20 bases between. The CDR3 extends over 15 amino acids. CDR3 protein: CASSPGTGREVIQYF. DNA for the CDR3: TGTGCCAGCAGCCCAGGAACGGGCAGGGAAGTCATTCAGTACTTC.

The CDR3 protein is CASRVGLAAPYEQYF. CDR3 DNA: TGTGCCAGCAGGGTCGGACTAGCGGCACCCTACGAGCAGTACTTC. The gene calls are TRBV2 and TRBJ2-7; 10 nucleotides agree with TRBD2. The V gene end was trimmed by 6 bases and the J gene end by 2 bases; junction bases not matched to a gene: 7. The CDR3 sequence is 15 residues long. In germline, CDR1 is SNHLY, CDR2 FYNNEI.

The genes are TRBV18 and TRBJ1-1; maybe TRBD1 (6 bases). The CDR3 has 17 amino acids. V was shortened by 3 bases and J by 0 bases, with 17 bases between the two germline ends. The germline gives CDR1 KGHSH, CDR2 LQKENI. The chain's CDR3 is CASSPVPLGQMNTEAFF. CDR3 sequence (DNA): TGTGCCAGCTCACCGGTGCCCCTTGGACAGATGAACACTGAAGCTTTCTTT.

The rearrangement links TRBV19 to TRBJ1-1; D is unclear. Per the germline V gene, CDR1 is LNHDA and CDR2 is SQIVND (reference sequence). Deletions cut 5 bases from V and 1 base from J, with 11 bases between. The CDR3 covers 14 residues. The CDR3 here is CASSEDIRNTEAFF. CDR3 nucleotide sequence: TGTGCCAGTAGTGAAGACATTCGGAACACTGAAGCTTTCTTT.

The chain is built from TRBV7-2 and TRBJ1-2, with 8 bases fitting TRBD1. The CDR3 has 13 amino acids. Germline V gene lookup returns CDR1 SGHTA and CDR2 FQGNSA. With V trimmed by 4 bases and J by 5 bases, 3 bases remained unmatched. The CDR3 region is CASSYDRGYGYTF. CDR3 bases: TGTGCCAGCAGCTATGACAGGGGATATGGCTACACCTTC.

As for this clone: At the DNA level, this CDR3 is encoded by other sequences in the same sample as well. The V and J genes are TRBV7-2 and TRBJ1-2, with D unresolved. The V and J ends lost 2 bases and 2 bases respectively, with 9 bases between them. The CDR3 contains 14 residues. Germline lookup yields CDR1 SGHTA and CDR2 FQGNSA. CDR3 bases: TGTGCCAGCAGCTTACGGGGAGAAAACTATGGCTACACCTTC. It is translated as CASSLRGENYGYTF. The complete variable domain, with remaining parts taken from reference TRBV7-2 and TRBJ1-2, reads GAGVSQSPSNKVTEKGKDVELRCDPISGHTALYWYRQSLGQGLEFLIYFQGNSAPDKSGLPSDRFSAERTGGSVSTLTIQRTQQEDSAVYLCASSLRGENYGYTFGSGTRLTVV.